These 9 T cell receptor beta chains originate from one sample sequenced in a study of human T cells and chemical hapten exposure. MiXCR was run by TCRdb on the RACE reads, yielding one entry per CDR3 protein. The sample includes around 360,000 distinct CDR3 sequences, over 6% seen only once; the top ten take around 6%. As for time point: patch test 2, 6 weeks after DPC sensitization. Regarding treatment: therapeutic diphenylcyclopropenone sensitization with weekly scalp DPC. Sequencing was performed on whole blood, taken in connection with sensitization to the hapten diphenylcyclopropenone (DPC). The receptors stem from a woman younger than 35 with alopecia areata. Some clones in this sample may be carry-over from other donors' samples.

The chain is built from TRBV7-9 and TRBJ2-7, with 9 bases fitting TRBD1. The CDR3 has 16 residues. Germline V gene lookup returns CDR1 SEHNR and CDR2 FQNEAQ (reference sequence). Unmatched junction bases numbered 6, after V lost 1 base and J lost 2 bases. CDR3 sequence (DNA): TGTGCCAGCAGCTTAGGCACAGGGGGCCTAACCTACGAGCAGTACTTC. Protein sequence: CASSLGTGGLTYEQYF.

The chain employs TRBV6-2 or TRBV6-3 and TRBJ1-5; possible D gene TRBD1, 6 bases. V lost 6 bases to trimming and J lost 3 bases, with 15 bases between them. This CDR3 spans 15 amino acids. Germline V lookup: CDR1 MNHEY, CDR2 SVGEGT. The CDR3 region is CASSAGTPNNQPQHF. DNA for the CDR3: TGTGCCAGCAGCGCTGGGACACCTAACAATCAGCCCCAGCATTTT.

This clonotype was picked up many times. The chain couples TRBV4-2 to TRBJ2-3; perhaps D is TRBD1 or TRBD2 (6 bases each). The ends were cut back, 1 base at V and 4 bases at J, with 15 bases in the middle. The CDR3 loop spans 16 amino acids. The germline V gene has CDR1 LGHNA and CDR2 YNFKEQ. CDR3 in amino acids: CASSQGSGGGADTQYF. CDR3 sequence (DNA): TGTGCCAGCAGCCAAGGAAGCGGAGGGGGAGCAGATACGCAGTATTTT.

Details on this clonotype: A much larger clone differs from this one at a single base, so this may be a read error. The CDR3 does not close with the conserved phenylalanine or tryptophan, likely indicating a read error. The chain combines TRBV7-3 with TRBJ1-1, with TRBD1 matching 7 bases. V shed 5 bases, J shed 10 bases, and the junction held 10 bases outside the gene matches. Germline lookup yields CDR1 SGHTA and CDR2 FQGTGA. The CDR3 is 13 amino acids. CDR3 nucleotides: TGTGCCAGCAGCCCCACAGGGGACAGTGCAGCTTTCCTT. Translated: CASSPTGDSAAFL.

This clonotype was seen only a few times. V and J are TRBV19 and TRBJ2-7, with 9 bases identical to TRBD2. Per germline, CDR1 LNHDA and CDR2 SQIVND (reference sequence). Trimming at V came to 7 bases and at J to 4 bases, leaving 11 bases not matched to a gene. This CDR3 has 15 residues. DNA of the CDR3: TGTGCCAGTATGCGACAAAGTAGCGGGGGATACGAGCAGTACTTC. Protein sequence: CASMRQSSGGYEQYF.

This sequence joins TRBV7-2 and TRBJ2-1; 12 bases are shared with TRBD2. Trimming took 1 base from V and 5 from J; bases not matched to a gene: 12. The CDR3 consists of 19 residues. CDR1 is SGHTA, CDR2 FQGNSA, per germline. DNA for the CDR3: TGTGCCAGCAGCTTAGACCCTCTGAAACTAGCGGGGGGACACAATGAGCAGTTCTTC. Amino acids: CASSLDPLKLAGGHNEQFF.

There are many counts of this clonotype. The genes are TRBV7-3 and TRBJ2-2, with a possible D match to TRBD2 (6 bases). This CDR3 has 17 residues. Trimming took 1 base from V and 5 from J, leaving 17 bases between them. In germline, CDR1 is SGHTA, CDR2 FQGTGA. This chain's CDR3 is CASSLSPRRGSTGELFF. The CDR3 DNA reads TGTGCCAGCAGCTTAAGCCCTAGGAGGGGATCGACCGGGGAGCTGTTTTTT.

This clonotype was counted at least ten times. The chain has TRBV7-8 and TRBJ1-5; D is undetermined. CDR1 and CDR2 from the germline V gene are SGHVS and FQNEAQ. The CDR3 is made up of 14 amino acids. V lost 4 bases and J 4 bases, leaving 11 bases between the germline ends. The CDR3 bases are TGTGCCAGCAGCTCGACGGTGGGTAATCAGCCCCAGCATTTT. Amino acids: CASSSTVGNQPQHF.

The chain couples TRBV4-1 to TRBJ2-1; tentative D call: TRBD1 (6 bases). Germline CDR1 and CDR2: MGHRA and YSYEKL. The CDR3 covers 17 residues. V shed 0 bases and J shed 4 bases, with 16 bases lying between them. CDR3 nucleotide sequence: TGCGCCAGCAGCCAAGATCCCGGCAGGGGCCCATACAATGAGCAGTTCTTC. Amino acids: CASSQDPGRGPYNEQFF.